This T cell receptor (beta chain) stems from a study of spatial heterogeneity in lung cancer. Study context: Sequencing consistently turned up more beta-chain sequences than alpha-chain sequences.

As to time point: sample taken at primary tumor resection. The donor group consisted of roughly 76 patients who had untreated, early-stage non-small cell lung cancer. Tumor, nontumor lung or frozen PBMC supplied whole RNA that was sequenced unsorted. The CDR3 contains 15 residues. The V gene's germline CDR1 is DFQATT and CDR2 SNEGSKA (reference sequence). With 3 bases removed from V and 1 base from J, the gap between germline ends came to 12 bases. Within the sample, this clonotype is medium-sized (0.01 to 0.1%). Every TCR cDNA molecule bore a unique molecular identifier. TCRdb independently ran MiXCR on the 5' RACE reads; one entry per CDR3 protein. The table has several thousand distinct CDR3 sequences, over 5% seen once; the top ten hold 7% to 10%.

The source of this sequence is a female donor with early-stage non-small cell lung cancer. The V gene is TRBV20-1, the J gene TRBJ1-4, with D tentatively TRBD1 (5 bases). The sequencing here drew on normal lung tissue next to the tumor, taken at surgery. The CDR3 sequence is CSARGPRLTNEKLFF. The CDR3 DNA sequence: TGCAGTGCTAGGGGGCCCAGGCTAACTAATGAAAAACTGTTTTTT.